This T cell receptor beta chain was recorded in a study of blood T cells in healthy people across ages. A J-beta primer mix and a sample-barcoded 5' primer were used in a second PCR of about 7 to 12 cycles. Each CDR3 protein is one row after TCRdb ran MiXCR on the 5' RACE reads. The data hold around 2 million distinct CDR3 sequences, with around 42% observed a single time. Germline CDR1 reads SGHAT; CDR2 reads FQNNGV. There are 13 residues in the CDR3. Trimming left V 5 bases short and J 6 bases short, with 12 bases between. This clonotype has just a few counts. Its specificity is unknown. Findings and caveats of the study: Both higher diversity and more naive CD4+ cells marked long-lived donors when set against aged donors.

Sequencing input: blood. The clonotype was recovered from a human donor in good health. V and J are TRBV11-2 and TRBJ2-3, with D perhaps matching TRBD2 (5 bases). CDR3 in amino acids: CASSPRGMDTQYF. The CDR3 DNA reads TGTGCCAGCAGCCCCCGGGGAATGGATACGCAGTATTTT.